This T cell receptor beta chain was recorded in a study of blood T cells in healthy people across ages. CDR1 is SGHDN, CDR2 FVKESK, per germline. Trimming took 1 base from V and 11 from J; bases not matched to a gene: 12. This CDR3 comprises 16 residues. A sample-barcoded 5' primer and a J-beta primer mix were used in a second PCR of about 7 to 12 cycles. One entry per CDR3 protein, called by TCRdb with MiXCR from the 5' RACE reads. The sample yields around 900,000 distinct CDR3 sequences, 45% to 60% seen once. The chain couples TRBV14 to TRBJ2-5, with TRBD2 matching 11 bases. The receptor's source is a woman aged 60-75 years in good health. Sequencing was performed on blood. In DNA form, the CDR3 reads TGTGCCAGCAGCCAAGTCCTTCTAGCGGGAGGATTTGAGCAGTACTTC. Protein: CASSQVLLAGGFEQYF.